The 21 T cell receptor beta chains reported below all come from one sample, sequenced in a study of blood T cell repertoires in COVID-19. Sequencing used immunoSEQ multiplex PCR; TCRdb keeps in-frame clones, though not all of them. This repertoire shows hundreds of thousands of clones, around 80% found once; its top ten account for 1.3%. Sequencing input: peripheral blood. Receptors were obtained from a woman younger than 45 with COVID-19, enrolled during active disease.

This clone has at least ten counts. J is TRBJ2-5 and V is TRBV19; TRBD1 agrees at 10 bases. V lost 6 bases, J lost 5 bases, and 9 bases stayed unmatched. The CDR3 is made up of 15 amino acids. In germline, CDR1 is LNHDA, CDR2 SQIVND (reference sequence). The CDR3 DNA follows: TGTGCCAGTAGGCCCGGGACAGGGGCGGGGGAGACCCAGTACTTC. Amino acid sequence: CASRPGTGAGETQYF.

The chain uses TRBV7-2 and TRBJ1-2; D may be TRBD1 (5 bases). Germline CDR1 and CDR2: SGHTA and FQGNSA. The CDR3 spans 13 residues. V was cut by 5 bases and J by 8 bases, with 15 bases left in between. The DNA for the CDR3 is TGTGCCAGCAGCCGGGGGGGGGATGGCGGCTACACCTTC. Protein product: CASSRGGDGGYTF.

The sample holds one count of this clone. V is TRBV12-3 or TRBV12-4 and J is TRBJ2-7; D gene ambiguous. V gave up 3 bases and J gave up 3 bases, with 6 bases separating them. The CDR3 is 12 residues long. The CDR3 DNA sequence: TGTGCCAGCAGTTTCGGGTACTACGAGCAGTACTTC. Its protein is CASSFGYYEQYF.

This chain joins TRBV28 and TRBJ1-2; the D gene is possibly TRBD1 (6 bases). Germline V CDR1 and CDR2: MDHEN, SYDVKM. V was clipped by 2 bases and J by 1 base, with 11 bases between them. The length of the CDR3 is 15 residues. Here the CDR3 DNA reads TGTGCCAGCAGTTTAGTTCAGGGGATTAACTATGGCTACACCTTC. It is translated as CASSLVQGINYGYTF.

The rearrangement uses TRBV5-6 and TRBJ2-6, with D possibly being TRBD2 (6 bases). V lost 0 bases and J 0 bases, leaving 10 bases between the germline ends. The CDR3 covers 17 residues. Per germline, CDR1 SGHDT and CDR2 YYEEEE. The CDR3 DNA sequence: TGTGCCAGCAGCTTGGGTTACGGGAGCTCTGGGGCCAACGTCCTGACTTTC. It codes for CASSLGYGSSGANVLTF.

The chain combines TRBV28 with TRBJ1-4; maybe TRBD1 (6 bases). V lost 6 bases, J lost 2 bases, and 16 bases lay in between. Germline V gene data show CDR1 as MDHEN and CDR2 as SYDVKM. This CDR3 comprises 16 residues. The CDR3 DNA reads as TGTGCCAGCAGCCCCATGCGAGGACAGACTAATGAAAAACTGTTTTTT. Translation gives CASSPMRGQTNEKLFF.

The J gene is TRBJ2-7, the V gene TRBV2; TRBD1 might be the D (6 bases). The CDR3 totals 14 residues. V lost 6 bases and J 0 bases, leaving 12 bases between the germline ends. CDR1 is SNHLY and CDR2 is FYNNEI in the germline V gene. In DNA, the CDR3 is TGTGCCAGCAGCCGGGACACCACCTCCTACGAGCAGTACTTC. It encodes CASSRDTTSYEQYF. Together with reference TRBV2 and TRBJ2-7, the CDR3 gives the full variable domain: EPEVTQTPSHQVTQMGQEVILRCVPISNHLYFYWYRQILGQKVEFLVSFYNNEISEKSEIFDDQFSVERPDGSNFTLKIRSTKLEDSAMYFCASSRDTTSYEQYFGPGTRLTVT.

The CDR3 coding sequence is TGTGCCTGGGTACTAGCGGGGGGGCAAGAGACCCAGTACTTC. It codes for CAWVLAGGQETQYF. This chain uses TRBV30 with TRBJ2-5; 13 bases match TRBD2. The CDR3 consists of 14 residues. V lost 5 bases and J lost 2; bases outside the gene matches: 2. Germline CDR1 reads GTSNPN; CDR2 reads SVGIG (reference sequence).

A single count supports this clone. The chain couples TRBV7-9 to TRBJ2-2; 10 positions agree with TRBD2. V shed 3 bases, J shed 6 bases, and the junction held 16 bases outside the gene matches. Germline CDR1 is SEHNR and CDR2 is FQNEAQ (reference sequence). This CDR3 comprises 19 residues. The CDR3 region has the DNA TGTGCCAGCAGCTTCACCGTGCTCCCTAGCGGGGGCCCCCCCGGGGAGCTGTTTTTT. Encoded protein: CASSFTVLPSGGPPGELFF.

The chain carries TRBV24-1 and TRBJ1-1, with D possibly matching TRBD1 (5 bases). Trimming cost V 5 bases and J 4 bases, with 16 bases left between them. Per the germline V gene, CDR1 is KGHDR and CDR2 is SFDVKD. The CDR3 covers 15 residues. The CDR3 sequence: CATSGGGGQSTEAFF. For the CDR3, the DNA is TGTGCCACCAGTGGGGGGGGAGGGCAAAGCACTGAAGCTTTCTTT.

This chain uses TRBV7-3 with TRBJ2-1, with TRBD2 as a possible D gene (5 bases). The CDR3 sequence is 16 residues long. Trimming removed 1 base at V and 5 bases at J, with 15 bases between. In germline, CDR1 is SGHTA, CDR2 FQGTGA. The CDR3 region has the DNA TGTGCCAGCAGCTTAATCCCGGGCTCGGGGAACAATGAGCAGTTCTTC. This codes for CASSLIPGSGNNEQFF.

The genes are TRBV4-3 and TRBJ1-1; D might be TRBD1 (6 bases). Germline values: CDR1 LGHNA, CDR2 YSLEER. The CDR3 length is 16 residues. The V end lost 3 bases, the J end lost 4 bases, and 18 bases lay between the germline ends. The CDR3 DNA sequence: TGCGCCAGCAGCCAGGGGCTGCAGGGGACGGTCACTGAAGCTTTCTTT. Protein product: CASSQGLQGTVTEAFF.

V usage is TRBV2 and J usage is TRBJ1-3, with D uncertain. Germline V CDR1 and CDR2: SNHLY, FYNNEI. This CDR3 contains 12 residues. Trimming removed 6 bases from V and 3 bases from J, with 6 bases in between. The CDR3 DNA follows: TGTGCCAGCAGAGAGGATGGAAACACCATATATTTT. This sequence encodes CASREDGNTIYF.

This chain links TRBV19 with TRBJ1-2, with a possible D match to TRBD1 (6 bases). V was shortened by 6 bases and J by 6 bases, with 23 bases between the two germline ends. Germline values: CDR1 LNHDA, CDR2 SQIVND (reference sequence). The CDR3 is 16 amino acids. The CDR3 bases are TGTGCCAGTAGCAACCCAATGGGCAGGGGTTTAAATGGCTACACCTTC. Translating it yields CASSNPMGRGLNGYTF.

The CDR3 nucleotides are TGTGCCAGCTCAGCGGGGACAGGGGAAGATACGCAGTATTTT. Translation gives CASSAGTGEDTQYF. The gene calls are TRBV18 and TRBJ2-3, with 10 nucleotides matching TRBD1. Per germline, CDR1 KGHSH and CDR2 LQKENI. The CDR3 has 14 residues. With 5 bases clipped from V and 5 bases from J, the junction kept 4 bases outside the gene matches.

The chain carries TRBV7-2 and TRBJ2-3, with TRBD1 matching over 7 bases. The CDR3 spans 15 residues. V lost 5 bases to trimming and J lost 4 bases; unmatched junction nucleotides: 9. CDR1 SGHTA and CDR2 FQGNSA come from the germline V gene. The CDR3 nucleotides read TGTGCCAGCAGCCCTTCCAGGACAGGATCAGATACGCAGTATTTT. Its translation is CASSPSRTGSDTQYF.

The chain recombines TRBV7-9 with TRBJ2-7, with TRBD1 matching over 8 bases. The CDR3 is made up of 14 amino acids. The germline V gene encodes CDR1 SEHNR and CDR2 FQNEAQ (reference sequence). V lost 5 bases, J lost 1 base, and 4 bases stayed unmatched. CDR3 sequence reads: CASSARDRSYEQYF. The CDR3 DNA reads as TGTGCCAGCAGCGCCCGGGACAGGTCCTACGAGCAGTACTTC.

The chain carries TRBV6-5 and TRBJ1-5; 8 bases fit TRBD1. Germline lookup yields CDR1 MNHEY and CDR2 SVGAGI. This CDR3 spans 14 amino acids. V dropped 6 bases and J dropped 0; count of bases not matched to a gene: 1. The CDR3 coding sequence is TGTGCCAGCAGGACAGGGGTTAGCAATCAGCCCCAGCATTTT. Translated: CASRTGVSNQPQHF.

The genes are TRBV30 and TRBJ2-1, with 10 bases fitting TRBD1. In germline, CDR1 is GTSNPN, CDR2 SVGIG (reference sequence). The junction had 3 bases not matched to a gene; V was cut back by 5 bases and J by 5 bases. This CDR3 is built from 13 residues. The CDR3: CAWWGTGDNEQFF. CDR3 coding DNA: TGTGCCTGGTGGGGGACAGGGGACAATGAGCAGTTCTTC.

The chain has TRBV4-1 and TRBJ1-3, with no clear D. Trimming took off 0 bases at V and 2 bases at J, with 17 bases between the two ends. The CDR3 is made up of 18 amino acids. Germline lookup yields CDR1 MGHRA and CDR2 YSYEKL. The CDR3 nucleotides are TGCGCCAGCAGCCAAGAGGAGATCCTGAGAGTCCCTGGAAACACCATATATTTT. Residues: CASSQEEILRVPGNTIYF.

This clone was counted a single time. This chain joins TRBV5-6 and TRBJ1-4; 7 nucleotides line up with TRBD1. V shed 9 bases, J shed 8 bases, and the junction held 10 bases outside the gene matches. The CDR3 sequence is 13 residues long. The germline gives CDR1 SGHDT, CDR2 YYEEEE. The CDR3 sequence is CATKTGSDEKLFF. The CDR3 DNA sequence: TGTGCCACCAAGACAGGGTCAGACGAAAAACTGTTTTTT.